Presented here are 12 T cell receptor beta chains from one specimen sequenced in a study of cytomegalovirus exposure and HLA in healthy donors. Both 60 Vbeta primers and 13 Jbeta primers went into the PCR. Clones were sequenced by immunoSEQ multiplex PCR, and TCRdb holds only the in-frame ones, with some missing. The sample lists roughly 200,000 clones; around 77% were seen once. The specimen was PBMCs. The receptors come from a man aged 25 to 45 in good health and CMV-seronegative.

The J gene is TRBJ2-7, the V gene TRBV5-4; D possibly corresponds to TRBD2 (8 bases). CDR1 is SGHNT, CDR2 YYREEE, per germline (reference sequence). The CDR3 is made up of 12 amino acids. CDR3 amino acids: CPRGGQTYEQYF. As DNA, the CDR3 is TGTCCACGGGGGGGACAGACCTACGAGCAGTACTTC.

The chain links TRBV18 to TRBJ2-7; TRBD1 matches at 8 bases. The CDR3 has 14 residues. V dropped 4 bases and J dropped 1; count of bases not matched to a gene: 3. CDR1 and CDR2 from the germline V gene are KGHSH and LQKENI. CDR3 bases: TGTGCCAGCTCACAACAGGGGGAATCCTACGAGCAGTACTTC. Translation: CASSQQGESYEQYF.

The CDR3 DNA sequence: TGTGCCAGCAGCTTGGCAGGCACCGGGGAGCTGTTTTTT. Its translation: CASSLAGTGELFF. V is TRBV5-6 and J is TRBJ2-2, with D unresolved. V was cut by 0 bases and J by 4 bases, with 4 bases left in between. Germline assignment: CDR1 SGHDT and CDR2 YYEEEE. The CDR3 totals 13 residues.

This clone was counted between two and nine times. Here the CDR3 DNA reads TGTGCCAGCAGTGGAGCCGGGGAGCTGTTTTTT. It yields the protein CASSGAGELFF. V gene TRBV28 combines with J gene TRBJ2-2; D uncertain. Trimming cost V 5 bases and J 6 bases, with 4 bases left between them. This CDR3 has 11 residues. Per germline, CDR1 MDHEN and CDR2 SYDVKM.

The chain recombines TRBV27 with TRBJ2-7, with 10 bases identical to TRBD2. Germline-derived CDR1 and CDR2 are MNHEY and SMNVEV (reference sequence). The CDR3 length is 15 residues. V shed 2 bases and J 6 bases; nucleotides not matched to a gene: 7. The CDR3 is CASSLTSLAGVEQYF. CDR3 bases: TGTGCCAGCAGTTTAACGAGTCTAGCGGGAGTCGAGCAGTACTTC.

This clone was counted a few times. The chain uses TRBV7-9 and TRBJ1-1, with TRBD1 matching 10 bases. Trimming took 6 bases from V and 7 from J; bases not matched to a gene: 5. This CDR3 has 13 residues. Germline CDR1 and CDR2: SEHNR and FQNEAQ (reference sequence). The CDR3 DNA follows: TGTGCCAGCAGAGGCCGGGACAGGGGTGAAGCTTTCTTT. Its translation is CASRGRDRGEAFF.

This chain's CDR3 is CASNEVTGSYEQYF. CDR3 bases: TGTGCCAGCAACGAGGTAACAGGGTCCTACGAGCAGTACTTC. This rearrangement joins TRBV6-1 to TRBJ2-7, with a tentative D call TRBD1 (6 bases). With 7 bases removed from V and 1 base from J, the gap between germline ends came to 14 bases. Germline values: CDR1 MNHNS, CDR2 SASEGT. CDR3 size: 14 residues.

V and J are TRBV11-3 and TRBJ2-1, with 15 bases fitting TRBD2. After removal of 5 bases from V and 1 base from J, the junction contained 3 bases not matched to a gene. The CDR3 extends over 17 amino acids. Per the germline V gene, CDR1 is SGHNT and CDR2 is YENEEA. CDR3 loop: CASSVGTSGRSYNEQFF. As DNA, the CDR3 is TGTGCCAGCAGCGTGGGGACTAGCGGGAGGTCCTACAATGAGCAGTTCTTC. Looking up the rest from reference TRBV11-3 and TRBJ2-1 gives the full variable domain: EAGVVQSPRYKIIEKKQPVAFWCNPISGHNTLYWYLQNLGQGPELLIRYENEEAVDDSQLPKDRFSAERLKGVDSTLKIQPAELGDSAVYLCASSVGTSGRSYNEQFFGPGTRLTVL.

The V and J genes are TRBV29-1 and TRBJ2-2; D may be TRBD1 (6 bases). The germline V gene has CDR1 SQVTM and CDR2 ANQGSEA. The V end lost 7 bases, the J end lost 4 bases, and 10 bases lay between the germline ends. The CDR3 loop spans 12 amino acids. The CDR3 nucleotides are TGCAGCGCAGACAGGAGCACCGGGGAGCTGTTTTTT. Protein sequence: CSADRSTGELFF.

V and J are TRBV30 and TRBJ2-7, with 16 bases that match TRBD2. V gave up 5 bases and J gave up 5 bases; unmatched junction bases: 3. The CDR3 has 14 amino acids. Per germline, CDR1 GTSNPN and CDR2 SVGIG (reference sequence). This CDR3 is CAWGTSGRADEQYF. The CDR3 nucleotides read TGTGCCTGGGGGACTAGCGGGAGGGCCGACGAGCAGTACTTC.

This clone was detected only a few times. The J gene is TRBJ1-4, the V gene TRBV4-1; D not certain. CDR1 and CDR2 (germline): MGHRA, YSYEKL. Trimming removed 1 base from V and 1 base from J, with 7 bases in between. The CDR3 is 15 amino acids. The CDR3 spells CASSQAGITNEKLFF. CDR3 coding DNA: TGCGCCAGCAGCCAAGCGGGGATAACTAATGAAAAACTGTTTTTT.

The chain recombines TRBV29-1 with TRBJ2-5; D may be TRBD2 (6 bases). The germline V gene has CDR1 SQVTM and CDR2 ANQGSEA. The CDR3 is 12 amino acids. Trimming cost V 5 bases and J 2 bases, with 9 bases left between them. The CDR3 is CSVLSGQETQYF. DNA for the CDR3: TGCAGCGTTTTAAGCGGGCAAGAGACCCAGTACTTC.